The rows below give T cell receptor beta chains drawn from one sample of a study of molecular identifiers for immune sequencing clone quantification. A single record per CDR3 protein comes from TCRdb applying MiXCR to the PCR reads. The sample includes 250,000 to 400,000 distinct CDR3 sequences, 20% to 25% seen only once; the top ten take about 0.79%. Material: naive CD8+ T cells from blood, with Jurkat cell RNA spiked in. Receptors originate from a human donor in good health. Some libraries in this study had Jurkat cell RNA spiked in. Each CDR3 is given with its conserved first and last residue. Each record gives: CDR3 protein, CDR3 DNA, V gene, J gene, clone size, D gene. The D gene is left open where the match is weak. Clone size is given for some rows only: seen once, a few or many times, or a class if the clone is expanded.

CDR3 protein: CASSQRGTTDTQYF; CDR3 DNA: TGTGCCAGCAGCCAGCGGGGCACCACAGATACGCAGTATTTT; V gene: TRBV28; J gene: TRBJ2-3; clone size: -; D gene: TRBD2
CDR3 protein: CAWSGGQPDEQYF; CDR3 DNA: TGTGCCTGGAGTGGGGGACAGCCAGACGAGCAGTACTTC; V gene: TRBV30; J gene: TRBJ2-7; clone size: -; D gene: TRBD1
CDR3 protein: CSARYGTPYEQYF; CDR3 DNA: TGCAGTGCTAGGTACGGAACCCCCTACGAGCAGTACTTC; V gene: TRBV20-1; J gene: TRBJ2-7; clone size: few; D gene: -
CDR3 protein: CASRPASGRTSPKDF; CDR3 DNA: TGTGCCAGCAGGCCCGCTAGCGGGAGGACTAGTCCAAAAGACTTC; V gene: TRBV27; J gene: TRBJ2-7; clone size: few; D gene: TRBD2
CDR3 protein: CSAKGGAYSTDTQYF; CDR3 DNA: TGCAGTGCCAAGGGGGGCGCCTACAGCACAGATACGCAGTATTTT; V gene: TRBV20-1; J gene: TRBJ2-3; clone size: many; D gene: -
CDR3 protein: CASSMGLLTGELFF; CDR3 DNA: TGTGCCAGTAGTATGGGACTACTGACCGGGGAGCTGTTTTTT; V gene: TRBV19; J gene: TRBJ2-2; clone size: -; D gene: TRBD2
CDR3 protein: CATSRDRTSGTDTQYF; CDR3 DNA: TGTGCCACCAGCAGAGATAGGACTAGCGGCACAGATACGCAGTATTTT; V gene: TRBV15; J gene: TRBJ2-3; clone size: few; D gene: TRBD2
CDR3 protein: CASSLVQGNYGYTF; CDR3 DNA: TGCGCCAGCAGCTTGGTACAGGGAAACTATGGCTACACCTTC; V gene: TRBV5-1; J gene: TRBJ1-2; clone size: many; D gene: -
CDR3 protein: CSAQTSGGHTDTQYF; CDR3 DNA: TGCAGTGCTCAAACTAGCGGGGGACACACAGATACGCAGTATTTT; V gene: TRBV20-1; J gene: TRBJ2-3; clone size: -; D gene: TRBD2
CDR3 protein: CASSQEQAVQETQYF; CDR3 DNA: TGTGCCAGCAGCCAAGAGCAGGCGGTCCAAGAGACCCAGTACTTC; V gene: TRBV3-1; J gene: TRBJ2-5; clone size: few; D gene: -
CDR3 protein: CASGFRDSHEKLFF; CDR3 DNA: TGTGCCAGCGGATTCCGGGACAGTCATGAAAAACTGTTTTTT; V gene: TRBV7-9; J gene: TRBJ1-4; clone size: many; D gene: TRBD1
CDR3 protein: CASGPGTSGTDTQYF; CDR3 DNA: TGTGCCAGCGGACCCGGGACTAGCGGCACAGATACGCAGTATTTT; V gene: TRBV11-2; J gene: TRBJ2-3; clone size: many; D gene: TRBD2
CDR3 protein: CAISGQTQETQYF; CDR3 DNA: TGTGCCATCAGTGGTCAGACCCAAGAGACCCAGTACTTC; V gene: TRBV10-3; J gene: TRBJ2-5; clone size: many; D gene: -
CDR3 protein: CASSESTSGSFHGIDTQYF; CDR3 DNA: TGCGCCAGCAGTGAGTCGACTAGCGGGAGCTTTCACGGCATAGATACGCAGTATTTT; V gene: TRBV10-2; J gene: TRBJ2-3; clone size: few; D gene: TRBD2
CDR3 protein: CASRTGIPGELFF; CDR3 DNA: TGTGCCAGCAGGACAGGGATCCCCGGGGAGCTGTTTTTT; V gene: TRBV6-2/TRBV6-3; J gene: TRBJ2-2; clone size: many; D gene: TRBD1
CDR3 protein: CASSPTSGTYEQYF; CDR3 DNA: TGTGCCAGCAGCCCAACTAGCGGGACCTACGAGCAGTACTTC; V gene: TRBV11-1; J gene: TRBJ2-7; clone size: -; D gene: TRBD2
CDR3 protein: CASSVDIQETQYF; CDR3 DNA: TGTGCCAGCAGCGTCGACATACAAGAGACCCAGTACTTC; V gene: TRBV9; J gene: TRBJ2-5; clone size: few; D gene: -
CDR3 protein: CSGSGGSRYEQYF; CDR3 DNA: TGCAGCGGGTCTGGCGGGAGTCGGTACGAGCAGTACTTC; V gene: TRBV29-1; J gene: TRBJ2-7; clone size: few; D gene: TRBD2
CDR3 protein: CSVSPGTSETQYF; CDR3 DNA: TGCAGCGTGAGCCCCGGGACTTCGGAGACCCAGTACTTC; V gene: TRBV29-1; J gene: TRBJ2-5; clone size: many; D gene: -
CDR3 protein: CSPRRGTNTGELFF; CDR3 DNA: TGCAGCCCCAGGAGGGGAACGAACACCGGGGAGCTGTTTTTT; V gene: TRBV20-1; J gene: TRBJ2-2; clone size: -; D gene: -
CDR3 protein: CASSGGQGPIRYEQYF; CDR3 DNA: TGTGCCAGCAGCGGTGGTCAAGGCCCGATCCGCTACGAGCAGTACTTC; V gene: TRBV7-9; J gene: TRBJ2-7; clone size: many; D gene: -
CDR3 protein: CASSSTGQPYEQYF; CDR3 DNA: TGTGCCAGCAGTTCGACAGGTCAGCCCTACGAGCAGTACTTC; V gene: TRBV27; J gene: TRBJ2-7; clone size: -; D gene: -
CDR3 protein: CASSPPGLEQYF; CDR3 DNA: TGTGCCAGCAGCCCCCCCGGGCTCGAGCAGTACTTC; V gene: TRBV7-9; J gene: TRBJ2-7; clone size: many; D gene: -
CDR3 protein: CSAVDRGRDTQYF; CDR3 DNA: TGCAGTGCTGTTGACAGGGGGCGAGATACGCAGTATTTT; V gene: TRBV20-1; J gene: TRBJ2-3; clone size: many; D gene: TRBD1
CDR3 protein: CASSLTGYGNEKLFF; CDR3 DNA: TGTGCCAGCAGCCTGACAGGTTACGGTAATGAAAAACTGTTTTTT; V gene: TRBV13; J gene: TRBJ1-4; clone size: many; D gene: -
CDR3 protein: CSAIQGDTGELFF; CDR3 DNA: TGCAGTGCTATACAGGGGGACACCGGGGAGCTGTTTTTT; V gene: TRBV20-1; J gene: TRBJ2-2; clone size: few; D gene: TRBD1
CDR3 protein: CASSLVVYQETQYF; CDR3 DNA: TGTGCCAGCAGCTTAGTTGTGTACCAAGAGACCCAGTACTTC; V gene: TRBV7-9; J gene: TRBJ2-5; clone size: many; D gene: -
CDR3 protein: CASSLGAGVNTEAFF; CDR3 DNA: TGTGCCAGCAGCTTAGGAGCAGGGGTGAACACTGAAGCTTTCTTT; V gene: TRBV7-8; J gene: TRBJ1-1; clone size: many; D gene: -
CDR3 protein: CASSDSFSTDTQYF; CDR3 DNA: TGTGCCAGCAGCGACAGCTTTAGCACAGATACGCAGTATTTT; V gene: TRBV2; J gene: TRBJ2-3; clone size: many; D gene: -
CDR3 protein: CAWSTDNEQFF; CDR3 DNA: TGTGCCTGGAGTACAGACAATGAGCAGTTCTTC; V gene: TRBV30; J gene: TRBJ2-1; clone size: many; D gene: -
CDR3 protein: CASSQEIGVSGEQYF; CDR3 DNA: TGTGCCAGCAGCCAAGAAATTGGGGTATCCGGCGAGCAGTACTTC; V gene: TRBV3-1; J gene: TRBJ2-7; clone size: many; D gene: -
CDR3 protein: CASSFWGRVQETQYF; CDR3 DNA: TGCGCCAGCAGCTTCTGGGGGAGGGTCCAAGAGACCCAGTACTTC; V gene: TRBV5-1; J gene: TRBJ2-5; clone size: many; D gene: TRBD2
CDR3 protein: CASSLEVVDGFNYEQYF; CDR3 DNA: TGTGCCAGCAGTTTAGAGGTTGTTGATGGGTTCAACTACGAGCAGTACTTC; V gene: TRBV12-3/TRBV12-4; J gene: TRBJ2-7; clone size: many; D gene: -
CDR3 protein: CSVEDRAADEQYF; CDR3 DNA: TGCAGCGTTGAAGATAGGGCCGCGGACGAGCAGTACTTC; V gene: TRBV29-1; J gene: TRBJ2-7; clone size: few; D gene: -
CDR3 protein: CAISESETGIQETQYF; CDR3 DNA: TGTGCCATCAGTGAGTCCGAGACAGGGATACAAGAGACCCAGTACTTC; V gene: TRBV10-3; J gene: TRBJ2-5; clone size: -; D gene: TRBD1
CDR3 protein: CASSEPAGGHEQYF; CDR3 DNA: TGTGCCAGCAGCGAGCCAGCGGGAGGGCATGAGCAGTACTTC; V gene: TRBV7-9; J gene: TRBJ2-7; clone size: many; D gene: TRBD2
CDR3 protein: CAWGTDGATNEKLFF; CDR3 DNA: TGTGCCTGGGGAACCGACGGTGCAACTAATGAAAAACTGTTTTTT; V gene: TRBV30; J gene: TRBJ1-4; clone size: -; D gene: -
CDR3 protein: CASSEDSPSSNQPQHF; CDR3 DNA: TGTGCCAGCAGTGAGGACAGTCCTTCAAGCAATCAGCCCCAGCATTTT; V gene: TRBV6-5; J gene: TRBJ1-5; clone size: many; D gene: -
CDR3 protein: CASSLAKQTGAVHF; CDR3 DNA: TGTGCCAGCAGCTTAGCGAAACAGACAGGGGCCGTCCACTTT; V gene: TRBV7-2; J gene: TRBJ1-6; clone size: many; D gene: TRBD1
CDR3 protein: CASSVGSLGGELFF; CDR3 DNA: TGTGCCAGCAGCGTAGGTAGCTTGGGCGGGGAGCTGTTTTTT; V gene: TRBV9; J gene: TRBJ2-2; clone size: -; D gene: -
CDR3 protein: CASSLGGGMYEQYF; CDR3 DNA: TGTGCCAGCAGCTTAGGAGGCGGGATGTACGAGCAGTACTTC; V gene: TRBV7-2; J gene: TRBJ2-7; clone size: few; D gene: -
CDR3 protein: CSARDSNEQFF; CDR3 DNA: TGCAGTGCTAGAGATTCGAATGAGCAGTTCTTC; V gene: TRBV20-1; J gene: TRBJ2-1; clone size: few; D gene: -
CDR3 protein: CASSPPKPDWAGGSTDTQYF; CDR3 DNA: TGTGCCAGCAGCCCACCCAAACCCGACTGGGCGGGGGGATCCACAGATACGCAGTATTTT; V gene: TRBV7-9; J gene: TRBJ2-3; clone size: -; D gene: TRBD2
CDR3 protein: CASSFSGGFQETQYF; CDR3 DNA: TGTGCCAGCAGCTTCAGTGGGGGTTTCCAAGAGACCCAGTACTTC; V gene: TRBV5-4; J gene: TRBJ2-5; clone size: many; D gene: -
CDR3 protein: CASSDLGYEQYF; CDR3 DNA: TGTGCCAGCAGCGACCTGGGGTACGAGCAGTACTTC; V gene: TRBV7-9; J gene: TRBJ2-7; clone size: many; D gene: -
CDR3 protein: CASSQDIDRILNTEAFF; CDR3 DNA: TGCGCCAGCAGCCAAGATATCGACAGAATTTTGAACACTGAAGCTTTCTTT; V gene: TRBV4-3; J gene: TRBJ1-1; clone size: few; D gene: -
CDR3 protein: CSARGLGVYEQYF; CDR3 DNA: TGCAGTGCTAGGGGACTAGGAGTCTACGAGCAGTACTTC; V gene: TRBV20-1; J gene: TRBJ2-7; clone size: -; D gene: TRBD2
CDR3 protein: CASSQDEGGNTEAFF; CDR3 DNA: TGTGCCAGCAGCCAAGATGAGGGGGGAAACACTGAAGCTTTCTTT; V gene: TRBV3-1; J gene: TRBJ1-1; clone size: many; D gene: -
CDR3 protein: CASSEGAGGPNTQYF; CDR3 DNA: TGTGCCAGCAGTGAAGGAGCGGGGGGGCCGAATACGCAGTATTTT; V gene: TRBV2; J gene: TRBJ2-3; clone size: many; D gene: TRBD2
CDR3 protein: CASSPSSGGDEQYF; CDR3 DNA: TGTGCCAGCAGCCCCAGCAGCGGGGGCGACGAGCAGTACTTC; V gene: TRBV11-2; J gene: TRBJ2-7; clone size: -; D gene: TRBD2
CDR3 protein: CASSQGTGQRLNEQLF; CDR3 DNA: TGCGCCAGCAGCCAAGGGACAGGGCAGAGGTTGAATGAGCAGCTCTTC; V gene: TRBV4-1; J gene: TRBJ2-1; clone size: -; D gene: TRBD1
CDR3 protein: CSASPTGRSYERYF; CDR3 DNA: TGCAGTGCTAGCCCGACAGGGAGGTCTTACGAGCGGTACTTC; V gene: TRBV20-1; J gene: TRBJ2-7; clone size: -; D gene: -
CDR3 protein: CASSADRGPSSGANVLTF; CDR3 DNA: TGTGCCAGCAGCGCGGACAGGGGTCCGAGCTCTGGGGCCAACGTCCTGACTTTC; V gene: TRBV9; J gene: TRBJ2-6; clone size: many; D gene: TRBD1
CDR3 protein: CASSNRGGTYEQYF; CDR3 DNA: TGTGCCAGTTCGAACAGGGGCGGGACCTACGAGCAGTACTTC; V gene: TRBV19; J gene: TRBJ2-7; clone size: many; D gene: -
CDR3 protein: CASTTGVNEQYF; CDR3 DNA: TGTGCCAGCACCACCGGAGTTAACGAGCAGTACTTC; V gene: TRBV12-3/TRBV12-4; J gene: TRBJ2-7; clone size: many; D gene: -
CDR3 protein: CASSVSSGGSDTQYF; CDR3 DNA: TGTGCCAGCAGTGTCTCTAGCGGGGGCTCAGATACGCAGTATTTT; V gene: TRBV27; J gene: TRBJ2-3; clone size: many; D gene: TRBD2
CDR3 protein: CASSLTVAEPVYEQYF; CDR3 DNA: TGTGCCAGCAGTTTAACTGTAGCGGAACCCGTCTACGAGCAGTACTTC; V gene: TRBV27; J gene: TRBJ2-7; clone size: -; D gene: -
CDR3 protein: CASSHSSLSGGTYEQYF; CDR3 DNA: TGCGCCAGCAGCCATTCGTCTTTGAGCGGGGGAACCTACGAGCAGTACTTC; V gene: TRBV4-1; J gene: TRBJ2-7; clone size: -; D gene: TRBD2
CDR3 protein: CAISEGNQETQYF; CDR3 DNA: TGTGCCATCAGTGAAGGGAATCAAGAGACCCAGTACTTC; V gene: TRBV10-3; J gene: TRBJ2-5; clone size: many; D gene: -